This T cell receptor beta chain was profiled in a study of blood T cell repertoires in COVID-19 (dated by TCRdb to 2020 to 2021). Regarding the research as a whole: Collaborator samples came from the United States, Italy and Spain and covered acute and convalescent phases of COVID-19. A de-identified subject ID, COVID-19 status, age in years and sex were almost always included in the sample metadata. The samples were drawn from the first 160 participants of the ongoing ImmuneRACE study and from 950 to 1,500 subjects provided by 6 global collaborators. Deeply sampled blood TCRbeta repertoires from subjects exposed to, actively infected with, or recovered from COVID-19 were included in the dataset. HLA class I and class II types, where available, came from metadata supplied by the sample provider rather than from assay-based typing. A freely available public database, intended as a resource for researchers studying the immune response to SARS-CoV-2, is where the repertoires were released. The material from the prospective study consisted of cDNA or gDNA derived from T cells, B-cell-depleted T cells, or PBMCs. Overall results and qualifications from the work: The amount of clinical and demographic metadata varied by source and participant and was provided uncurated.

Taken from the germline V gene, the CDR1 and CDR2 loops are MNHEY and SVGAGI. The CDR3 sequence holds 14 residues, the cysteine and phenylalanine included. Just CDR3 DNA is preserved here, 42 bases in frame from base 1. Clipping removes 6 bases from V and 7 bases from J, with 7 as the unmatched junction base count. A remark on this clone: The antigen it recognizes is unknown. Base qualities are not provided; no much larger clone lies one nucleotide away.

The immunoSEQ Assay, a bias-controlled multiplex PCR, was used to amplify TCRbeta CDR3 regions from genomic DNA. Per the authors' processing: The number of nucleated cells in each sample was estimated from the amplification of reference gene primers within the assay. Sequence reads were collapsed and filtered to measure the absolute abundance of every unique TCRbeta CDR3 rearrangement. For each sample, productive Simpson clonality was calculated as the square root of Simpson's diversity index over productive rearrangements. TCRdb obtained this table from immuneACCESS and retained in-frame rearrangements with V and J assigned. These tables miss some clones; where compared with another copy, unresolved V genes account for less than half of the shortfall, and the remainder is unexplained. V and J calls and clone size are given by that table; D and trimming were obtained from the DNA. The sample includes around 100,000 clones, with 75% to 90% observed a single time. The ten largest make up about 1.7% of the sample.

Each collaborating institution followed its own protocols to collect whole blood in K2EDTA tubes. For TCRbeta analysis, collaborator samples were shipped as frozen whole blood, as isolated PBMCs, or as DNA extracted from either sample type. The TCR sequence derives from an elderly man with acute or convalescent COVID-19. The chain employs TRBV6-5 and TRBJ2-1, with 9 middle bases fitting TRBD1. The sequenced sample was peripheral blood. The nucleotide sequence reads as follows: TGTGCCAGCAGGCCATCCGGGACAGGGAATGAGCAGTTCTTC. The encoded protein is CASRPSGTGNEQFF.